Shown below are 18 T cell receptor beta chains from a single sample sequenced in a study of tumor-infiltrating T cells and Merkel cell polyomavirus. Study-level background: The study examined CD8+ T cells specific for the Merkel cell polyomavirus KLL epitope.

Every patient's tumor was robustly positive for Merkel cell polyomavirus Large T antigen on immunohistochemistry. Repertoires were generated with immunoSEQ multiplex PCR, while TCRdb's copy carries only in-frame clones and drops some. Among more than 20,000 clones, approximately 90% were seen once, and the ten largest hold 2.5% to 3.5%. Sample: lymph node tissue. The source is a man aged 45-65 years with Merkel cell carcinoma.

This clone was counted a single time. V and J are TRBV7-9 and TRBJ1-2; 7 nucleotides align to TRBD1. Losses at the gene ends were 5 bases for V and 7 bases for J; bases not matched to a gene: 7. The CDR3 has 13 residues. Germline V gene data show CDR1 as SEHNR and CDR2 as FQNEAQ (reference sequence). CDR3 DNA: TGTGCCAGCAGCCCAAACAGGGGCTCTGGCTACACCTTC. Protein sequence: CASSPNRGSGYTF.

The CDR3 region is CAWSVPGTTFYNEQFF. The CDR3, as DNA: TGTGCCTGGAGTGTCCCCGGGACAACTTTCTACAATGAGCAGTTCTTC. V usage is TRBV30 and J usage is TRBJ2-1, with D possibly being TRBD1 (6 bases). CDR3 size: 16 residues. The germline V and J ends were trimmed by 0 bases and 3 bases, with 15 bases remaining between them. Germline CDR1 reads GTSNPN; CDR2 reads SVGIG (reference sequence).

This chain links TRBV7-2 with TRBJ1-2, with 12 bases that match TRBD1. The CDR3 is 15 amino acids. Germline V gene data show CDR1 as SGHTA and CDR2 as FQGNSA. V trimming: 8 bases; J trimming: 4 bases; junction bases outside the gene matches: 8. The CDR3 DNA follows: TGTGCCAGCGGTCCCGGGACAGGGGGCATCTATGGCTACACCTTC. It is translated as CASGPGTGGIYGYTF.

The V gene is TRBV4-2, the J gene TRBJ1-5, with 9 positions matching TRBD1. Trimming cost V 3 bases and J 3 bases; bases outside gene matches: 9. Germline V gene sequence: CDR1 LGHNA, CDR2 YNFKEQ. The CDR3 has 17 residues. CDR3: CASSQAIGTGYNQPQHF. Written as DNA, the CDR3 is TGTGCCAGCAGCCAGGCCATCGGGACAGGGTACAATCAGCCCCAGCATTTT.

DNA of the CDR3: TGCGCCAGCAGTGAGTCCGCGGGCACAGATACGCAGTATTTT. Translating it yields CASSESAGTDTQYF. The chain carries TRBV10-1 and TRBJ2-3; D is unclear. Trimming cost V 0 bases and J 1 base, with 5 bases left between them. This CDR3 contains 14 residues. In germline, CDR1 is WNHNN, CDR2 SYGVQD (reference sequence).

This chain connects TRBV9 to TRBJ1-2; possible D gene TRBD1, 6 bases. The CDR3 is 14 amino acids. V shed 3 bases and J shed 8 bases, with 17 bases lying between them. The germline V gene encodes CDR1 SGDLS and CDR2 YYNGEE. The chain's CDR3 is CASSARTDLGGYTF. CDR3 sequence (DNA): TGTGCCAGCAGCGCCCGGACAGACCTAGGGGGCTACACCTTC. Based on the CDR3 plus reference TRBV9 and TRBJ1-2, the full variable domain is DSGVTQTPKHLITATGQRVTLRCSPRSGDLSVYWYQQSLDQGLQFLIQYYNGEERAKGNILERFSAQQFPDLHSELNLSSLELGDSALYFCASSARTDLGGYTFGSGTRLTVV.

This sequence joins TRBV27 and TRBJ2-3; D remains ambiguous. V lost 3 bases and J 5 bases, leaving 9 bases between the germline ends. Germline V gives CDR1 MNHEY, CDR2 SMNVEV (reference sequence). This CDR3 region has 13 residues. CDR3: CASSFYNRDTQYF. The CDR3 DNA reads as TGTGCCAGCAGTTTCTATAACCGAGATACGCAGTATTTT.

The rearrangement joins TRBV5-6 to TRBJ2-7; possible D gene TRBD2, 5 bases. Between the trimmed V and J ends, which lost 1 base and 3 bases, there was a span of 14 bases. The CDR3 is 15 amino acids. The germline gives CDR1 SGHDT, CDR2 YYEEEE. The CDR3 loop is CASSLNSATFYEQYF. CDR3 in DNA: TGTGCCAGCAGCTTGAATAGCGCCACTTTCTACGAGCAGTACTTC.

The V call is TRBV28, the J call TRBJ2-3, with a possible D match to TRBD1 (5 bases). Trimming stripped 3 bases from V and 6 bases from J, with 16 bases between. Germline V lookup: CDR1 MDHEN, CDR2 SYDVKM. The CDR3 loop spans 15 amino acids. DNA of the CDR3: TGTGCCAGCAGTTTTTCCCCCAGGGCAAGGGATACGCAGTATTTT. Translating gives CASSFSPRARDTQYF. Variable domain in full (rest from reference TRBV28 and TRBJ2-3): DVKVTQSSRYLVKRTGEKVFLECVQDMDHENMFWYRQDPGLGLRLIYFSYDVKMKEKGDIPEGYSVSREKKERFSLILESASTNQTSMYLCASSFSPRARDTQYFGPGTRLTVL.

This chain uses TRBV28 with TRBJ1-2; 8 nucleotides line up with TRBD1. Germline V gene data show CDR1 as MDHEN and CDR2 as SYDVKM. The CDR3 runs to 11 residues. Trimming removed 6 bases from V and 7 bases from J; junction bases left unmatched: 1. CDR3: CASSRGLGYTF. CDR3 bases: TGTGCCAGCAGCAGGGGGCTTGGCTACACCTTC.

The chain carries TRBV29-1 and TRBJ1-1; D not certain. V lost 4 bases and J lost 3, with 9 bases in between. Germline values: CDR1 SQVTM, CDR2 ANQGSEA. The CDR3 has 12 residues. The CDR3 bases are TGCAGCGTTGTAGAGTATTACACTGAAGCTTTCTTT. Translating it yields CSVVEYYTEAFF.

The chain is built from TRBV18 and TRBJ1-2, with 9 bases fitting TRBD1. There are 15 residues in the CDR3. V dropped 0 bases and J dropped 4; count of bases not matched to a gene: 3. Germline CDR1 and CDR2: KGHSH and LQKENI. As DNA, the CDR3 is TGTGCCAGCTCACCACCGCAACAGGGGGCCTATGGCTACACCTTC. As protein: CASSPPQQGAYGYTF.

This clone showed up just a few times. CDR3 protein: CASSSGGGPSSYEQYF. Written as DNA, the CDR3 is TGTGCCAGTAGTAGCGGGGGGGGGCCGAGCTCCTACGAGCAGTACTTC. The J gene is TRBJ2-7, the V gene TRBV19, with 9 bases identical to TRBD2. Germline V gene lookup returns CDR1 LNHDA and CDR2 SQIVND (reference sequence). The CDR3 length is 16 residues. The V gene end was trimmed by 4 bases and the J gene end by 0 bases; junction bases not matched to a gene: 7.

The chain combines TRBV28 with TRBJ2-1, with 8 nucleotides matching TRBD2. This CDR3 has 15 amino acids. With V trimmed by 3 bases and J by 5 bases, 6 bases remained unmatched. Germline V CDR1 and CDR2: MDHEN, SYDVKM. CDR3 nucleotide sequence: TGTGCCAGCAGTTTGGAGCGGGAGTTTAACAATGAGCAGTTCTTC. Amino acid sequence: CASSLEREFNNEQFF. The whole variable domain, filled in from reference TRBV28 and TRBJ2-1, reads DVKVTQSSRYLVKRTGEKVFLECVQDMDHENMFWYRQDPGLGLRLIYFSYDVKMKEKGDIPEGYSVSREKKERFSLILESASTNQTSMYLCASSLEREFNNEQFFGPGTRLTVL.

The CDR3 protein is CASSAGFPGELFF. In nucleotides, the CDR3 is TGTGCCAGCAGCGCGGGGTTCCCCGGGGAGCTGTTTTTT. The V gene is TRBV7-2, the J gene TRBJ2-2, with D possibly matching TRBD2 (6 bases). CDR3 length: 13 residues. Trimming stripped 5 bases from V and 6 bases from J, with 10 bases between. Per the germline V gene, CDR1 is SGHTA and CDR2 is FQGNSA.

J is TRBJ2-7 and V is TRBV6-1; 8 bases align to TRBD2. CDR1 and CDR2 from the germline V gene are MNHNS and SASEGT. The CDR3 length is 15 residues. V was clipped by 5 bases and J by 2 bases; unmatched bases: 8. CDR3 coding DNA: TGTGCCAGCAGTATCCGGGAGGGGGGAACCTACGAGCAGTACTTC. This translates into CASSIREGGTYEQYF.

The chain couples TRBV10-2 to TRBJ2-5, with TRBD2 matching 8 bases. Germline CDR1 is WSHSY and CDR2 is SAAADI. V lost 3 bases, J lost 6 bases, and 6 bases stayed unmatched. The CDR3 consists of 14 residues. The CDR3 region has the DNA TGCGCCAGCAGTGATCTAGCGGGTGTACAGACCCAGTACTTC. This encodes CASSDLAGVQTQYF.

The DNA of the CDR3 is TGTGCCAGCAGCTGGGGAGTGGGGGGGTACGAGCAGTACTTC. Protein product: CASSWGVGGYEQYF. The chain recombines TRBV7-2 with TRBJ2-7, with 7 bases identical to TRBD2. The CDR3 is made up of 14 amino acids. V was clipped by 4 bases and J by 4 bases; unmatched bases: 7. CDR1 and CDR2 from the germline V gene are SGHTA and FQGNSA.